This TCR beta chain was obtained from a study of blood T cell repertoires in COVID-19. Turning to the study itself: Samples came from the United States, Italy and Spain, spanning acute and convalescent COVID-19. PBMCs, B-cell-depleted T cells, or T cells were the source of the cDNA or gDNA that made up the material.

As originally analysed: For nucleated cells, counts were estimated from reference gene primer amplification. TCRdb's table, derived via immunoSEQ multiplex PCR, lists solely in-frame clones and lacks some. Clone size and V and J calls were adopted from that table, with D and trimming inferred from the DNA. Of about 74,000 clones in the sample, 90% were seen once. CDR1 is SGHVS, CDR2 FQNEAQ, per germline. Trimming removed 0 bases at V and 0 bases at J, with 14 bases between. The CDR3 has 17 residues. This sequence originates from a woman in her forties or fifties in a cohort sampled during active COVID-19. The sequencing input was peripheral blood. The chain combines TRBV7-8 with TRBJ1-2, with D maybe TRBD1 (5 bases). CDR3 amino acids: CASSLAGLVPSNYGYTF. CDR3 nucleotide sequence: TGTGCCAGCAGCTTAGCGGGGCTGGTTCCGTCTAACTATGGCTACACCTTC.